These T cell receptor beta chains were read from a single sample in a study of cytomegalovirus exposure and HLA in healthy donors. Produced via immunoSEQ multiplex PCR; TCRdb's table is partial and in-frame only. The sample includes about 100,000 clones, roughly three quarters of them seen just once. The specimen was PBMCs. These TCRs come from a woman aged 60-70 years in good health and CMV-seropositive. Both conserved end residues are part of each CDR3.

v_call	cdr3_aa
TRBV15	CATSRGAGNEQFF
TRBV5-1	CASSSGPTSDEQYF
TRBV6-4	CASTVPPAGGETQYF
TRBV30	CAWGQAGGQPQHF
TRBV4-2	CASSSSPGQRSRTEAFF
TRBV7-9	CASSSRAVNTEAFF
TRBV5-4	CASRRGMETQYF
TRBV7-9	CSSSYTRVLGYTF
TRBV19	CASSAGLPYEQYF
TRBV19	CASSIDRTGSAFF
TRBV21-1	CASSKGDRGLGYEQYF
TRBV11-2	CASSAGDRAFTDTQYF